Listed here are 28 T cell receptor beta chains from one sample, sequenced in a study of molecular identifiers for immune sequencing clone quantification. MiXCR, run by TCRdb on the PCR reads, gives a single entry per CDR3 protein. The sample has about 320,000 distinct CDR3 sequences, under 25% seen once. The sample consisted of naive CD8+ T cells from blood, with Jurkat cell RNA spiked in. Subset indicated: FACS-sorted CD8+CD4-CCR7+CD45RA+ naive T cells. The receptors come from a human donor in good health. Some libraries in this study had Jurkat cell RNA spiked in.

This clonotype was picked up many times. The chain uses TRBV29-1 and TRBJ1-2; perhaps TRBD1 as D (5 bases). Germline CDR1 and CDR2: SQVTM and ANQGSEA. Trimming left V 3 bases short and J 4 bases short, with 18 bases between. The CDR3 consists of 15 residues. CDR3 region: CSVDRVPDSGYGYTF. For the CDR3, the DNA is TGCAGCGTTGACAGGGTTCCTGATTCCGGCTATGGCTACACCTTC. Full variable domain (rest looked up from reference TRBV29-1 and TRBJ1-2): SAVISQKPSRDICQRGTSLTIQCQVDSQVTMMFWYRQQPGQSLTLIATANQGSEATYESGFVIDKFPISRPNLTFSTLTVSNMSPEDSSIYLCSVDRVPDSGYGYTFGSGTRLTVV.

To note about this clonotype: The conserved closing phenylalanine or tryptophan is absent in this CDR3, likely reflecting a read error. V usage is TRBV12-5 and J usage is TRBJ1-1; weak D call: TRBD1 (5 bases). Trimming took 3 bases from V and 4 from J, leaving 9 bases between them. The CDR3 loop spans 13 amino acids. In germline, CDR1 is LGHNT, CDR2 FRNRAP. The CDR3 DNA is TGTGCTAGTGGTTTTGGAAGGGGCACTGAAGCTTTCCTT. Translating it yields CASGFGRGTEAFL.

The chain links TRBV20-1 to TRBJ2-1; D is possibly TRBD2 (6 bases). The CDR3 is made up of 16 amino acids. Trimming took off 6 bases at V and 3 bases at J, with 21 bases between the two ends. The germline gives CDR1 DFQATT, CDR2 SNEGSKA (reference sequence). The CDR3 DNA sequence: TGCAGTGCAAGGGGTTTTGGGCTAGCGAACTACAATGAGCAGTTCTTC. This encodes CSARGFGLANYNEQFF.

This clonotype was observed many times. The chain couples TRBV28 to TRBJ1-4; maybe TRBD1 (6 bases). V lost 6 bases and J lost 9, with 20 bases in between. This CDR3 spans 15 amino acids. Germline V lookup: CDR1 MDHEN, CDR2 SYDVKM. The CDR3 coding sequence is TGTGCCAGCAGCCCTAACTACGGGGGCTTACAAAAACTGTTTTTT. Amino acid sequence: CASSPNYGGLQKLFF. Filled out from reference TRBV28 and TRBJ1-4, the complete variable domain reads DVKVTQSSRYLVKRTGEKVFLECVQDMDHENMFWYRQDPGLGLRLIYFSYDVKMKEKGDIPEGYSVSREKKERFSLILESASTNQTSMYLCASSPNYGGLQKLFFGSGTQLSVL.

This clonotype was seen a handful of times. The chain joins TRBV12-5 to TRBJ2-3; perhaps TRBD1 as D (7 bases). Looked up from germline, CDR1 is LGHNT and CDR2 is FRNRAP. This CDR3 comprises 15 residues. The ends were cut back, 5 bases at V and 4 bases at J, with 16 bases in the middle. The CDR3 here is CASGKGDSGPDTQYF. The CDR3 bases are TGTGCTAGTGGTAAAGGGGACAGCGGGCCAGATACGCAGTATTTT.

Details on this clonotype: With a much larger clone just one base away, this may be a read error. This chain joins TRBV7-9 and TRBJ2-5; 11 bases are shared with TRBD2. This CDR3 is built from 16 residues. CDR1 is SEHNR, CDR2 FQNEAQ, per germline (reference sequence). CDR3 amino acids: CASSPLAGGPQGTQYF. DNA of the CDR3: TGTGCCAGCAGCCCATTAGCGGGGGGGCCCCAAGGGACCCAGTACTTC.

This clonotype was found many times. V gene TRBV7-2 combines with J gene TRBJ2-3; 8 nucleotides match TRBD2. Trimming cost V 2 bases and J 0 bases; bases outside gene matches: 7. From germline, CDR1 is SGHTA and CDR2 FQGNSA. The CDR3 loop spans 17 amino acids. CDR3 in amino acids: CASSLSTAGASTDTQYF. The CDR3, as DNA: TGTGCCAGCAGCTTATCCACAGCGGGAGCTAGCACAGATACGCAGTATTTT.

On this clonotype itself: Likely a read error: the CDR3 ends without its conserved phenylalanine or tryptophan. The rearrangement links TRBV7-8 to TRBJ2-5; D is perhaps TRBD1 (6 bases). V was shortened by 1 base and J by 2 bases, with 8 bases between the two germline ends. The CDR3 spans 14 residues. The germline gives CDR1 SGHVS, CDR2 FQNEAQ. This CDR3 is CASSLVTGQETQYL. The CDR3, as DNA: TGTGCCAGCAGCTTAGTCACAGGGCAAGAGACCCAGTACCTC.

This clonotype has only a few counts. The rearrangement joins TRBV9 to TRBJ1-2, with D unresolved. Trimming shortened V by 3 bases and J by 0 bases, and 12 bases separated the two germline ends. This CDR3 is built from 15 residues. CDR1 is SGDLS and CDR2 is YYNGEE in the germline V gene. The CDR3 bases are TGTGCCAGCAGCGGGGAAGACTCAGCTAACTATGGCTACACCTTC. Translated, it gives CASSGEDSANYGYTF.

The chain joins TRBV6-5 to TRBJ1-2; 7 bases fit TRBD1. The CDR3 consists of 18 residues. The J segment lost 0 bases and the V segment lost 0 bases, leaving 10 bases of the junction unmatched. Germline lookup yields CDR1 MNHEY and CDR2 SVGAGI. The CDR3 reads CASSYSGQGGVANYGYTF. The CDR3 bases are TGTGCCAGCAGTTACTCGGGCCAGGGGGGAGTAGCTAACTATGGCTACACCTTC.

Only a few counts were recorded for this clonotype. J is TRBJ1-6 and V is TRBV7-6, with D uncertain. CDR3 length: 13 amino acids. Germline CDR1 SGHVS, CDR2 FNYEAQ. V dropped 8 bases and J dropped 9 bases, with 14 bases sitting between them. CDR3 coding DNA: TGTGCCAGCGCGGACGGGGTCTTTTCACCCCTCCACTTT. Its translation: CASADGVFSPLHF.

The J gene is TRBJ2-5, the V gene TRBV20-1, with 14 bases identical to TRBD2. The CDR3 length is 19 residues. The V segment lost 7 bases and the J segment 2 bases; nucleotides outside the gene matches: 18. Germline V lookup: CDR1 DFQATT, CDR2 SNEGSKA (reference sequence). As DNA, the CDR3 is TGCAGTGACAAGAGCCCTCGACTAGCGGGAGGGCCCCAACAAGAGACCCAGTACTTC. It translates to CSDKSPRLAGGPQQETQYF.

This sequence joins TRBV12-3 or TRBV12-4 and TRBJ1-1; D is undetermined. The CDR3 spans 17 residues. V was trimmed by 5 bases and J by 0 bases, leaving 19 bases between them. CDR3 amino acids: CASSGDRGVSMNTEAFF. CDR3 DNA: TGTGCCAGCAGTGGCGATCGTGGTGTTAGCATGAACACTGAAGCTTTCTTT.

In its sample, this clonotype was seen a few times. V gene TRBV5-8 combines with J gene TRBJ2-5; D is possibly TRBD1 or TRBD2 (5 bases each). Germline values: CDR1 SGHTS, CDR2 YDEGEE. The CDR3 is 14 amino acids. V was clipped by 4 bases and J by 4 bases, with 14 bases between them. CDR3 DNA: TGTGCCAGCAGCGCAGGGACGACACCAGAGACCCAGTACTTC. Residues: CASSAGTTPETQYF. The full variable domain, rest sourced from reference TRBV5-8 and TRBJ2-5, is EAGVTQSPTHLIKTRGQQATLRCSPISGHTSVYWYQQALGLGLQFLLWYDEGEERNRGNFPPRFSGRQFPNYSSELNVNALELEDSALYLCASSAGTTPETQYFGPGTRLLVL.

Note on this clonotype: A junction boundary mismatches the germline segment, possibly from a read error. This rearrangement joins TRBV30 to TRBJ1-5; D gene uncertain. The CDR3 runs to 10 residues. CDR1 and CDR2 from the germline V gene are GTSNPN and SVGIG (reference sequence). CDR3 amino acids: CACGDQPRHF. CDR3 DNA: TGTGCCTGTGGAGATCAGCCCCGGCATTTT. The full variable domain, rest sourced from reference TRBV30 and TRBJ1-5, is SQTIHQWPATLVQPVGSPLSLECTVEGTSNPNLYWYRQAAGRGLQLLFYSVGIGQISSEVPQNLSASRPQDRQFILSSKKLLLSDSGFYLCACGDQPRHFGDGTRLSIL.

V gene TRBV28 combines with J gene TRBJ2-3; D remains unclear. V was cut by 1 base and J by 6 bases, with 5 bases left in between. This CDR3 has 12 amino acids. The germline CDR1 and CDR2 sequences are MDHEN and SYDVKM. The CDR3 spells CASSLSVDTQYF. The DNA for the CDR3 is TGTGCCAGCAGTTTATCTGTGGATACGCAGTATTTT.

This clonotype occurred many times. The CDR3 region is CASSFRGPYQETQYF. The CDR3 DNA is TGTGCCAGCAGTTTCCGGGGGCCATACCAAGAGACCCAGTACTTC. This chain connects TRBV12-3 or TRBV12-4 to TRBJ2-5, with D possibly called TRBD1 or TRBD2 (6 bases each). Trimming took 3 bases from V and 0 from J, leaving 11 bases between them. CDR3 length: 15 amino acids.

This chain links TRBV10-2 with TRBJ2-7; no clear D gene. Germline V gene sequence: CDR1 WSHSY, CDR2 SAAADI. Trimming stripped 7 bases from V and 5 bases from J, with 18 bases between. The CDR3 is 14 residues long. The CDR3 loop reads CASTLSAGPNEQYF. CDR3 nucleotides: TGCGCCAGCACCCTCTCGGCTGGCCCCAACGAGCAGTACTTC.

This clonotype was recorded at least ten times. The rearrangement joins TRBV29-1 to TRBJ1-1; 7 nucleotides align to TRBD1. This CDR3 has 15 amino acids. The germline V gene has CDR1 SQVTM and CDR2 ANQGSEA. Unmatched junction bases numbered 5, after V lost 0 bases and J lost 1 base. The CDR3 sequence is CSVEDPDRANTEAFF. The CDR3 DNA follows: TGCAGCGTTGAAGATCCCGACAGGGCGAACACTGAAGCTTTCTTT.

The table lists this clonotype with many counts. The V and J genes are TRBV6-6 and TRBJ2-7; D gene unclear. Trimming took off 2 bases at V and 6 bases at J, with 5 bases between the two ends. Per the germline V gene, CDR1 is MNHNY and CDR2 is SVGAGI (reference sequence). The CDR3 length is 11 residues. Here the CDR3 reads CASSYNREQYF. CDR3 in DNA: TGTGCCAGCAGTTACAATCGCGAGCAGTACTTC.

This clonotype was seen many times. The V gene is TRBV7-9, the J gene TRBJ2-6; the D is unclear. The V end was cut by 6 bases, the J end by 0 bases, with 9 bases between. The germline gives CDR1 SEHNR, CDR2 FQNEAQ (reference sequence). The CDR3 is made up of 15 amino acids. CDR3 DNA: TGTGCCAGCAGGTCAACAGTCTCTGGGGCCAACGTCCTGACTTTC. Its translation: CASRSTVSGANVLTF.

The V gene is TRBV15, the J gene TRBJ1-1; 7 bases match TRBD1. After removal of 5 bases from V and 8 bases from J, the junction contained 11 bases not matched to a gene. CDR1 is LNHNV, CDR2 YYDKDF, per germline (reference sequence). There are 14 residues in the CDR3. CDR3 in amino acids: CATSPRQGVMEAFF. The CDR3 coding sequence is TGTGCCACCAGCCCTAGACAGGGCGTAATGGAAGCTTTCTTT.

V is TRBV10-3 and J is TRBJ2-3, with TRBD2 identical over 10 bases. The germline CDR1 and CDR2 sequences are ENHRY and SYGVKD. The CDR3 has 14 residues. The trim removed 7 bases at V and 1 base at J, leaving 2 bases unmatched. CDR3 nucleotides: TGTGCCATCAATAGCGGGGGGCGCACAGATACGCAGTATTTT. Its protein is CAINSGGRTDTQYF.

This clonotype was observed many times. CDR3 sequence reads: CASSHDREYEQYF. In nucleotides, the CDR3 is TGCGCCAGCAGCCATGACAGGGAGTACGAGCAGTACTTC. The J gene is TRBJ2-7, the V gene TRBV4-3, with 7 bases fitting TRBD1. The CDR3 spans 13 residues. Germline CDR1 LGHNA, CDR2 YSLEER. After removal of 3 bases from V and 4 bases from J, the junction contained 3 bases not matched to a gene.

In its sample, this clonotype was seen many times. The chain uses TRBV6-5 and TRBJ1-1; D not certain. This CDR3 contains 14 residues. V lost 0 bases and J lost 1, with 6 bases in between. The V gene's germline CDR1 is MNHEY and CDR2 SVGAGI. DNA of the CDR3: TGTGCCAGCAGTTACTCGAGAGGGAACACTGAAGCTTTCTTT. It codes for CASSYSRGNTEAFF.

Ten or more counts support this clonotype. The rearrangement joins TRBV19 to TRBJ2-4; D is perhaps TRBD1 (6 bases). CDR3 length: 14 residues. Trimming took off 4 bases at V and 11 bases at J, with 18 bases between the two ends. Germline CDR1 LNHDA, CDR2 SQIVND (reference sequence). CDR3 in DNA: TGTGCCAGTAGTACCCGGGACACCCCCGCTTTTCAGTACTTC. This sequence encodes CASSTRDTPAFQYF.

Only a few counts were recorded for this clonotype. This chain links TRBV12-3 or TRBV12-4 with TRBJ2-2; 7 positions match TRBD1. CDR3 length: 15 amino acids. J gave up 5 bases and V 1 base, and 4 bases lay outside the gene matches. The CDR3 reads CASSLEGARTGELFF. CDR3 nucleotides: TGTGCCAGCAGTTTAGAGGGGGCGAGGACCGGGGAGCTGTTTTTT.

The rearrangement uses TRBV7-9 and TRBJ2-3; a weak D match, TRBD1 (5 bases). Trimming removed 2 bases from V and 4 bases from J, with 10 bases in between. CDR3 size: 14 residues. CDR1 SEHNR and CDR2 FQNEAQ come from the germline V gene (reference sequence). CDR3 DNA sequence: TGTGCCAGCAGCTTATTTCAGGGATCAGATACGCAGTATTTT. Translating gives CASSLFQGSDTQYF.